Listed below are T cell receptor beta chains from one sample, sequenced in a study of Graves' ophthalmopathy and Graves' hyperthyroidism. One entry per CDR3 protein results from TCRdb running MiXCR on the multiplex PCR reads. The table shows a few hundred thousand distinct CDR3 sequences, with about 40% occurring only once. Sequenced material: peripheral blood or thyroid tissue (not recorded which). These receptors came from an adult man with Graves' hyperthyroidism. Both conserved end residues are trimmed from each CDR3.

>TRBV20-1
SAPSGRNTGELF
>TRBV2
ASSDPGYGELF
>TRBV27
ASRVGLEQY
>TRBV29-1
SVETAGYEQY
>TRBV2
ASGGGIEGETQY
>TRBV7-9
ASSLPRDTGELF
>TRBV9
ASSSGQVGETQY
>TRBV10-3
AISPGTGELF
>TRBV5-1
ASGKTGDSTEAF
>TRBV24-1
ATGGLGTDTQY